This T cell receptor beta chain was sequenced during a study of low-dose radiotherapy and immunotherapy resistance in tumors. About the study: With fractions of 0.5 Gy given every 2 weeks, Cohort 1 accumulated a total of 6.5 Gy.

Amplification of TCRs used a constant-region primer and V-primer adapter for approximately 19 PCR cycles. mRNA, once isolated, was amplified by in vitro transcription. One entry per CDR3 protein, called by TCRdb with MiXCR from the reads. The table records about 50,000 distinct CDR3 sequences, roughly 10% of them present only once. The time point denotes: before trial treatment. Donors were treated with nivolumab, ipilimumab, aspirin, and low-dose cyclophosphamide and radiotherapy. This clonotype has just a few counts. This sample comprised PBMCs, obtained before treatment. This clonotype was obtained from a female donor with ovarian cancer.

CDR3 nucleotide sequence: TGTGCCAGCAGCCACCTCCGGTGGGGGTCAAACTATGGCTACACCTTC. As protein: CASSHLRWGSNYGYTF. This chain connects TRBV3-1 to TRBJ1-2; tentatively, D is TRBD1 (5 bases). Per the germline V gene, CDR1 is LGHDT and CDR2 is YNNKEL (reference sequence). The CDR3 totals 16 residues. V dropped 3 bases and J dropped 2 bases, with 16 bases sitting between them.